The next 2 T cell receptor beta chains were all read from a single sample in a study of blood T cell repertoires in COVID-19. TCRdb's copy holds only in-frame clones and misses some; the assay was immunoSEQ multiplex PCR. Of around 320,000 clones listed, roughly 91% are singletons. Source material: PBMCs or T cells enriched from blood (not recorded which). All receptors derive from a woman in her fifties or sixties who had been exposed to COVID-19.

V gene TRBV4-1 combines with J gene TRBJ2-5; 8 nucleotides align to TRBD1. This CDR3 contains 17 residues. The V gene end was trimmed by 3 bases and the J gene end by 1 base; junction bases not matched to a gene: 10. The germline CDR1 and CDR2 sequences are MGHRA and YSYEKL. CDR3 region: CASSHSSTGGTQETQYF. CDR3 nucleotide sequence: TGCGCCAGCAGCCATTCATCAACAGGGGGTACCCAAGAGACCCAGTACTTC.

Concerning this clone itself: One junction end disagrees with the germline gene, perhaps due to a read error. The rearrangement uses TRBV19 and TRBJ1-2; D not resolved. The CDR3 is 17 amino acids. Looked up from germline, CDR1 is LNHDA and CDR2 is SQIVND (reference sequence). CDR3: CASNITSFSTPLYGYTF. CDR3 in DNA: TGTGCCAGTAATATAACCTCTTTTTCTACCCCTCTATATGGCTACACCTTC.